A selection of T cell receptor beta chains follows, all from one sample in a study of T cells in Graves' hyperthyroidism and ophthalmopathy. From the multiplex PCR reads, TCRdb called clonotypes with MiXCR, one entry per CDR3 protein. The repertoire holds roughly 300,000 distinct CDR3 sequences, with roughly 18% as singletons. Sequencing was performed on blood. Source of these receptors: a woman aged 45-60 years with Graves' hyperthyroidism. The CDR3 runs from the conserved cysteine through the conserved F or W. Each record gives: J gene, clone size, V gene, D gene, CDR3 protein, CDR3 DNA. A D gene is named only where the DNA matches it firmly. Clone sizes are given selectively: once, few, many, or a class where the clone is expanded.

j_gene: TRBJ2-3; abundance: NA; v_gene: TRBV20-1; d_gene: TRBD2; CDR3aa: CSARAGTSGGGTDTQYF; CDR3nt: TGCAGTGCTAGAGCCGGGACTAGCGGGGGGGGAACAGATACGCAGTATTTT
j_gene: TRBJ1-2; abundance: many; v_gene: TRBV2; d_gene: NA; CDR3aa: CASSGGGRGRKFGYTF; CDR3nt: TGTGCCAGCAGTGGTGGGGGACGGGGCAGGAAGTTCGGCTACACCTTC
j_gene: TRBJ2-5; abundance: NA; v_gene: TRBV19; d_gene: NA; CDR3aa: CASSMSSAQETQYF; CDR3nt: TGTGCCAGTAGTATGAGTTCAGCCCAAGAGACCCAGTACTTC
j_gene: TRBJ2-6; abundance: few; v_gene: TRBV11-2; d_gene: NA; CDR3aa: CASKQSSGANVLTF; CDR3nt: TGTGCCAGCAAACAGAGCTCTGGGGCCAACGTCCTGACTTTC
j_gene: TRBJ2-1; abundance: NA; v_gene: TRBV2; d_gene: TRBD2; CDR3aa: CASSRTSGRFNSYNEQFF; CDR3nt: TGTGCCAGCAGTAGGACTAGCGGGAGGTTTAACTCCTACAATGAGCAGTTCTTC
j_gene: TRBJ1-1; abundance: few; v_gene: TRBV7-9; d_gene: NA; CDR3aa: CASGSRHPEAFF; CDR3nt: TGTGCCAGCGGCAGCAGACACCCTGAAGCTTTCTTT
j_gene: TRBJ2-7; abundance: NA; v_gene: TRBV6-1; d_gene: NA; CDR3aa: CASSEGDKTYEQYF; CDR3nt: TGTGCCAGCAGTGAGGGGGACAAGACCTACGAGCAGTACTTC
j_gene: TRBJ2-3; abundance: NA; v_gene: TRBV20-1; d_gene: TRBD2; CDR3aa: CSASESLTSGGSTQYF; CDR3nt: TGCAGTGCTAGCGAGAGCTTGACTAGCGGGGGGAGTACGCAGTATTTT
j_gene: TRBJ1-1; abundance: NA; v_gene: TRBV10-2; d_gene: NA; CDR3aa: CASRRDGNTEAFF; CDR3nt: TGCGCCAGCAGACGGGACGGAAACACTGAAGCTTTCTTT
j_gene: TRBJ1-3; abundance: few; v_gene: TRBV10-3; d_gene: TRBD1; CDR3aa: CAISGTGVAGNTIYF; CDR3nt: TGTGCCATCAGTGGAACAGGGGTAGCTGGAAACACCATATATTTT
j_gene: TRBJ1-5; abundance: many; v_gene: TRBV28; d_gene: TRBD1; CDR3aa: CASSPLFRGSNQPQHF; CDR3nt: TGTGCCAGCAGTCCGCTCTTCAGGGGGAGCAATCAGCCCCAGCATTTT
j_gene: TRBJ2-6; abundance: NA; v_gene: TRBV7-3; d_gene: TRBD1; CDR3aa: CASSWTGPGANVLTF; CDR3nt: TGTGCCAGCAGCTGGACAGGGCCTGGGGCCAACGTCCTGACTTTC